This TCR beta chain was recorded in a study of neoadjuvant nivolumab and ipilimumab in lung cancer. Study at large: The combination arm added day-1 ipilimumab 1 mg/kg to nivolumab 3 mg/kg on days 1, 15, 29.

Germline CDR1 is LNHDA and CDR2 is SQIVND (reference sequence). Unmatched junction bases numbered 16, after V lost 5 bases and J lost 4 bases. CDR3 length equals 20 residues. Measured with immunoSEQ multiplex PCR; TCRdb has only the in-frame clones, and not every one. Of some 37,000 clones detected, 89% appear once; the ten largest clones hold 3.3%. Regarding this clone: Its target is not known.

Findings and limits, study-wide: Only a single major-pathologic-response sample was available for clonality analysis.

Sequenced material: peripheral blood, taken before neoadjuvant nivolumab, alone or with ipilimumab. The sequence was collected from an adult with non-small cell lung cancer. The V call is TRBV19, the J call TRBJ2-1; 14 bases agree with TRBD2. CDR3 sequence: CASSVPGTSGSSWSYNEQFF. The CDR3 DNA reads TGTGCCAGTAGTGTCCCCGGGACTAGCGGGAGTAGTTGGAGTTACAATGAGCAGTTCTTC.